This T cell receptor (beta chain) was found in a study of T-cell reconstitution after alpha-beta-depleted transplantation in children. Study-level points and caveats: About two months after transplant, alpha-beta T cells reportedly came from several hundred expanded graft clones.

Researchers prepared the TCRbeta library using unique molecular identifiers, the study reports. Each CDR3 protein is one row after TCRdb ran MiXCR on the PCR reads. Here the sample spans about 600,000 distinct CDR3 sequences, 23% being singletons. This clonotype was recorded many times. Its antigen is not known. The CDR3 is 15 residues long. Germline trimming cut 5 bases from V and 1 base from J; bases unmatched to any gene: 8. CDR1 and CDR2 from the germline V gene are SGHTA and FQGTGA. The rearrangement uses TRBV7-3 and TRBJ2-7; TRBD1 aligns across 7 bases. The sample was PBMCs, mostly from graft donor cells, taken 360 days after TCRalphabeta/CD19-depleted stem cell transplant. The clonotype comes from a boy under two years old who had a stem cell transplant for acute myeloid leukemia, so the T cells may come from the graft donor. The CDR3 sequence is CASSLDRVRSYEQYF. DNA of the CDR3: TGTGCCAGCAGCCTCGACAGGGTTCGGTCCTACGAGCAGTACTTC.